This T cell receptor (beta chain) was recovered during a study of T cells in Graves' hyperthyroidism and ophthalmopathy. Findings and limits, study-wide: Blood also held most thyroid clonotypes expanded beyond 0.001.

This clonotype has ten or more counts. Its antigen remains unknown. This CDR3 has 14 residues. From germline, CDR1 is LGHNT and CDR2 FRNRAP. Trimming took 2 bases from V and 5 from J, leaving 12 bases between them. RNA transcripts were the template for amplifying TCR beta CDR3 regions. The TCR CDR3 was amplified in a first-round RT-PCR using the HTBI primer set. Via MiXCR, TCRdb re-called the multiplex PCR reads, giving one row per CDR3 protein. Of some 180,000 distinct CDR3 sequences listed, 17% are singletons. Graves' hyperthyroidism is called stable when ophthalmopathy does not progress within 18 months.

The TCR comes from a woman aged 50 to 60 with Graves' hyperthyroidism. The rearrangement links TRBV12-5 to TRBJ1-1; possible D gene TRBD1, 6 bases. The sample comprised blood. CDR3 coding DNA: TGTGCTAGTGGTTTGAGGCAGGGGATAACTGAAGCTTTCTTT. Protein: CASGLRQGITEAFF. Looking up the rest from reference TRBV12-5 and TRBJ1-1 gives the full variable domain: DARVTQTPRHKVTEMGQEVTMRCQPILGHNTVFWYRQTMMQGLELLAYFRNRAPLDDSGMPKDRFSAEMPDATLATLKIQPSEPRDSAVYFCASGLRQGITEAFFGQGTRLTVV.